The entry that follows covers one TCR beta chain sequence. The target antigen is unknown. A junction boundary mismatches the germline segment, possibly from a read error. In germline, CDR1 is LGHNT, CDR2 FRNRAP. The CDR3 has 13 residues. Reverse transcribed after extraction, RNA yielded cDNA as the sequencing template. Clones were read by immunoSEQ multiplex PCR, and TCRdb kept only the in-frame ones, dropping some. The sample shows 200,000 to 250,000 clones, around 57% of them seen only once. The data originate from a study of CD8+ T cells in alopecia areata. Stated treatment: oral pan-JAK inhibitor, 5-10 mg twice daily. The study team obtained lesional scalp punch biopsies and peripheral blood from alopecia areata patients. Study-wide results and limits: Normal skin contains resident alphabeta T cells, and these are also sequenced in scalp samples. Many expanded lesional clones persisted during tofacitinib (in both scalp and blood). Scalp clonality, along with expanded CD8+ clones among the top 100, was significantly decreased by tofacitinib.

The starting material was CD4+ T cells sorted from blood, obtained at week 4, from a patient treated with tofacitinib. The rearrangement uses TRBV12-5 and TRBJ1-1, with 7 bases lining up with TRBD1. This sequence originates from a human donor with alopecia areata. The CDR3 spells CASGLVGATGLLF. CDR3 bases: TGTGCTAGTGGTTTGGTTGGAGCGACAGGGTTGCTCTTT.